This T cell receptor beta chain was recorded in a study of blood T cells in healthy people across ages. Donors gave roughly 10 milliliters of peripheral blood apiece. Then a second PCR, running about 6 to 12 cycles, was carried out with a sample-barcoded 5' primer and a J-beta primer mix. TCRdb used MiXCR to reprocess the 5' RACE reads, holding one entry per CDR3 protein. The table includes 1.5 million to 1.9 million distinct CDR3 sequences, 42% detected once. The table lists this clonotype with a few counts. V shed 4 bases and J 3 bases; nucleotides not matched to a gene: 3. Germline lookup yields CDR1 SGDLS and CDR2 YYNGEE. The CDR3 has 14 residues.

The genes are TRBV9 and TRBJ2-1, with 8 positions matching TRBD2. Sequenced input: blood. This receptor was obtained from a woman aged 18-29 years in good health. CDR3 amino acids: CASSRAGVYNEQFF. Here the CDR3 DNA reads TGTGCCAGCAGCCGAGCGGGGGTCTACAATGAGCAGTTCTTC.